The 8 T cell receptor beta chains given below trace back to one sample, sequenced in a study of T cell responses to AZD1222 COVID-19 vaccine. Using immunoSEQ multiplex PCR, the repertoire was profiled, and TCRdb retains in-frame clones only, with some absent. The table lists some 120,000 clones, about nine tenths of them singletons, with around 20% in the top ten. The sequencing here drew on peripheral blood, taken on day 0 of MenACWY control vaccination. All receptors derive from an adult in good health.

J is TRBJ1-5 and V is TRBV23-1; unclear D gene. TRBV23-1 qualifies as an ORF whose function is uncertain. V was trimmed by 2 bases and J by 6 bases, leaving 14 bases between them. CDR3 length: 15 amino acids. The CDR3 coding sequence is TGCGCCAGCAGTCAACCCGGAACGGCCCCTCAGCCCCAGCATTTT. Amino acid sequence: CASSQPGTAPQPQHF.

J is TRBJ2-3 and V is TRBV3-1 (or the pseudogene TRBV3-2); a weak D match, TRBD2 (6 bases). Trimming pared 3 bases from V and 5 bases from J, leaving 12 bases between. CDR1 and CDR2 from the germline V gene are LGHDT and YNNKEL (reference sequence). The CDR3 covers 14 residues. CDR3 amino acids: CASSHSGPKDTQYF. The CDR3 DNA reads TGTGCCAGCAGCCATAGCGGACCTAAAGATACGCAGTATTTT.

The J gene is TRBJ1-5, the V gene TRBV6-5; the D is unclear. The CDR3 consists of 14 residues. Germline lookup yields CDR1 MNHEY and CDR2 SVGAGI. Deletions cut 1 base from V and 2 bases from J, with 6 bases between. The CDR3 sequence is CASSYYSGNQPQHF. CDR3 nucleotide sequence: TGTGCCAGCAGTTACTACAGTGGCAATCAGCCCCAGCATTTT.

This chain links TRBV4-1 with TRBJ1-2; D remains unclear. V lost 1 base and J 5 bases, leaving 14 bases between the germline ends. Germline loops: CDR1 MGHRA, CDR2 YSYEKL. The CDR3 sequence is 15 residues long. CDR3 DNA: TGCGCCAGCAGCCAAGTCGCGCAGGCTACTTATGGCTACACCTTC. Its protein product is CASSQVAQATYGYTF.

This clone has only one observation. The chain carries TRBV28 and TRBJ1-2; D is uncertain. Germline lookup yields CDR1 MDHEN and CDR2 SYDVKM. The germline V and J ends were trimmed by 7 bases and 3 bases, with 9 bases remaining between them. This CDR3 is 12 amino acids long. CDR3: CASKERHYGYTF. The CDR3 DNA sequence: TGTGCCAGCAAGGAAAGGCACTATGGCTACACCTTC.

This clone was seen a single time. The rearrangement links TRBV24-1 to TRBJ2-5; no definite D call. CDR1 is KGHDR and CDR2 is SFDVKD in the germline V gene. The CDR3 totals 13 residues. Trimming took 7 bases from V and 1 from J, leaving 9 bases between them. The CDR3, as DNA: TGTGCCACCAGAGGACGATTCCAAGAGACCCAGTACTTC. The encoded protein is CATRGRFQETQYF.

This CDR3 reads CASSWTGEGLNYGYTF. The DNA of the CDR3 is TGTGCCAGCAGCTGGACAGGAGAGGGCTTGAACTATGGCTACACCTTC. The chain is built from TRBV13 and TRBJ1-2; 7 bases fit TRBD1. The length of the CDR3 is 16 residues. The germline V gene encodes CDR1 PRHDT and CDR2 FYEKMQ (reference sequence). Germline trimming cut 4 bases from V and 2 bases from J; bases unmatched to any gene: 10. Looking up the rest from reference TRBV13 and TRBJ1-2 gives the full variable domain: AAGVIQSPRHLIKEKRETATLKCYPIPRHDTVYWYQQGPGQDPQFLISFYEKMQSDKGSIPDRFSAQQFSDYHSELNMSSLELGDSALYFCASSWTGEGLNYGYTFGSGTRLTVV.

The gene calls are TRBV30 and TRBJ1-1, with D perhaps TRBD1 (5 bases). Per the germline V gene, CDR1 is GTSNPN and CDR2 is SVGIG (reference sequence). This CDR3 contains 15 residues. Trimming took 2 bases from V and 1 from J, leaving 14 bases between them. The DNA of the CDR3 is TGTGCCTGGAGTAAGGTGGGGGATTGGAACACTGAAGCTTTCTTT. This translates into CAWSKVGDWNTEAFF.